The following is a TCR beta chain sequence with its context. Its antigen is as yet unknown. This entry is derived from a study of Ad26.COV2.S vaccination and SARS-CoV-2 variants. About the study: In the study, Ad26.COV2.S was injected intramuscularly once, or twice 56 days apart.

Findings and limits, study-wide: Vaccine recipients surpassed placebo recipients in spike-specific TCR breadth.

Germline CDR1 MNHEY, CDR2 SMNVEV (reference sequence). The V and J ends lost 5 bases and 2 bases respectively, with 13 bases between them. The CDR3 loop spans 15 amino acids. This table comes from immunoSEQ multiplex PCR, and its TCRdb copy is limited to in-frame clones, with some not included. The sample contains roughly 240,000 clones, around nine tenths of which appear only once. The treatment: roughly 19 received Ad26.COV2.S at low or high dose, single or two shots; 5 received placebo; per-sample allocation not given. Day 63 following the first vaccine or placebo injection was when the samples were taken. An adult aged 18-55 years in Boston served as the donor.

Material: peripheral blood, obtained in a trial of Ad26.COV2.S vaccine versus placebo. The chain joins TRBV27 to TRBJ2-1, with D possibly TRBD2 on 6 matching bases. This clonotype originated in a person between 18 and 59 years old who received the Ad26.COV2.S COVID-19 vaccine or a placebo. CDR3 sequence reads: CASSPTLAPYNEQFF. The CDR3, as DNA: TGTGCCAGCAGTCCAACCCTAGCGCCCTACAATGAGCAGTTCTTC.